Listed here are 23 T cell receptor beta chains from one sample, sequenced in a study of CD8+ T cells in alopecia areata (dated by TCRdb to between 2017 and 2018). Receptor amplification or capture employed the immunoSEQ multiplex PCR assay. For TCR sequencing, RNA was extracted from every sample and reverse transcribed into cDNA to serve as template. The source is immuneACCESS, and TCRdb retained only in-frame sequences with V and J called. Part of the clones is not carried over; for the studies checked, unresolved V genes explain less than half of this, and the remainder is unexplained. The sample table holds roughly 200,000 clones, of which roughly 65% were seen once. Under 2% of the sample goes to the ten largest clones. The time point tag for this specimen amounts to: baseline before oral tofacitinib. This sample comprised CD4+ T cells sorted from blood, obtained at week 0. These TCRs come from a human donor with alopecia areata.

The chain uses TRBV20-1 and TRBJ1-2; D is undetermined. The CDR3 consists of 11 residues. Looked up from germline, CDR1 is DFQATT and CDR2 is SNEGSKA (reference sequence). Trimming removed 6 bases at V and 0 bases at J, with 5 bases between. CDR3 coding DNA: TGCAGTGCGGGCTCTAACTATGGCTACACCTTC. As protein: CSAGSNYGYTF.

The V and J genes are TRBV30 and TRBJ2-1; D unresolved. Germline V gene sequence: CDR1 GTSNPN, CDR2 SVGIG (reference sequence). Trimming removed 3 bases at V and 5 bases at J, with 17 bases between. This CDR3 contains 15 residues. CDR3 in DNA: TGTGCCTGGAGACCCGGCACTATCAGAAACAATGAGCAGTTCTTC. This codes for CAWRPGTIRNNEQFF.

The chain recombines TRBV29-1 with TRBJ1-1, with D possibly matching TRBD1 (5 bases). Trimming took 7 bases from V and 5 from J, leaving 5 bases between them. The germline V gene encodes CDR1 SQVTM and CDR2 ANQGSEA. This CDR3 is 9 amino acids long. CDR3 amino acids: CSGGTEAFF. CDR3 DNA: TGCAGCGGGGGGACTGAAGCTTTCTTT.

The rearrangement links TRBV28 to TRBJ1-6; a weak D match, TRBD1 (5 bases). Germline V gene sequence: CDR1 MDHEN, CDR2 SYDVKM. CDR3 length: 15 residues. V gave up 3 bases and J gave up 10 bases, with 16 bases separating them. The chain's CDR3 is CASSFGGTEFSPLHF. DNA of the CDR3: TGTGCCAGCAGTTTTGGAGGGACGGAATTCTCACCCCTCCACTTT.

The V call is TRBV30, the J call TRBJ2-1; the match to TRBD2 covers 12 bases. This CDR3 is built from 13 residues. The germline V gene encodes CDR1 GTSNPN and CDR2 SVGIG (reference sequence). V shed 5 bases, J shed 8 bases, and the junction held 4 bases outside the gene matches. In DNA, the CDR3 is TGTGCCTGGGGGGGACTAGCGGGCGATGAGCAGTTCTTC. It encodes CAWGGLAGDEQFF.

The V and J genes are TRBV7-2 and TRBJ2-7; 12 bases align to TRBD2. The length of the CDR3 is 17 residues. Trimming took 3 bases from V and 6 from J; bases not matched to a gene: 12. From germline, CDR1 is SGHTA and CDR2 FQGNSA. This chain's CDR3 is CASSFGDLAGGPREQYF. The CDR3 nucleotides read TGTGCCAGCAGCTTTGGTGACCTAGCGGGGGGGCCCCGCGAGCAGTACTTC.

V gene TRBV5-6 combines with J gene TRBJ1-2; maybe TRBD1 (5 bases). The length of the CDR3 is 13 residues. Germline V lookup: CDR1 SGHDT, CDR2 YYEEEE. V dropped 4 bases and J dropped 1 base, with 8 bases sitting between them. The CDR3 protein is CASSVTDNYGYTF. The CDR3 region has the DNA TGTGCCAGCAGCGTGACAGATAACTATGGCTACACCTTC.

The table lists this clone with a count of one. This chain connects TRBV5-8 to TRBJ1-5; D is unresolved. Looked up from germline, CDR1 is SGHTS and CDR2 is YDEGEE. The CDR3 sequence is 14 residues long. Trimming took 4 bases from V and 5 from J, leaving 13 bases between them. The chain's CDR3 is CASSPDGEYQPQHF. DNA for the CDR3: TGTGCCAGCAGCCCGGACGGAGAATATCAGCCCCAGCATTTT.

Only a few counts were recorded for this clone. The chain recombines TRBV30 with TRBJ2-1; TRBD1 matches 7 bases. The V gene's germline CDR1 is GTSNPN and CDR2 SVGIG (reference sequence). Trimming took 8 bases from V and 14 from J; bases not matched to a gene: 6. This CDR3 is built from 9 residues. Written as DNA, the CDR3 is TGTGCCATTCGACAGGGTGAGTTCTTC. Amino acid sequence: CAIRQGEFF. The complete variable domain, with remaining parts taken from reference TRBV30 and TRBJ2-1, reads SQTIHQWPATLVQPVGSPLSLECTVEGTSNPNLYWYRQAAGRGLQLLFYSVGIGQISSEVPQNLSASRPQDRQFILSSKKLLLSDSGFYLCAIRQGEFFGPGTRLTVL.

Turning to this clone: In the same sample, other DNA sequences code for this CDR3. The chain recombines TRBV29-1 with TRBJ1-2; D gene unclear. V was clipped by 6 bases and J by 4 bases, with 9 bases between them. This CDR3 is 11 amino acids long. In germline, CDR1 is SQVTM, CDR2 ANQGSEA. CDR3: CSVETGYGYTF. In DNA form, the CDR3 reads TGCAGCGTAGAGACGGGCTATGGCTACACCTTC.

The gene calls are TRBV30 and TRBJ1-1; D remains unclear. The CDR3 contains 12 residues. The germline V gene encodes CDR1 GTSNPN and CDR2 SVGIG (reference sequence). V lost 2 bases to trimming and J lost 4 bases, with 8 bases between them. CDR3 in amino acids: CAWSLKFTEAFF. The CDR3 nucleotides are TGTGCCTGGAGTCTAAAGTTCACTGAAGCTTTCTTT.

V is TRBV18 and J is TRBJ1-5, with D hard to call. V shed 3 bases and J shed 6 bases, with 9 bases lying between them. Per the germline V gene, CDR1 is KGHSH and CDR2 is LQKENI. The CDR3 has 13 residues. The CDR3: CASSPGGFQPQHF. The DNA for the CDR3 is TGTGCCAGCTCACCTGGAGGGTTTCAGCCCCAGCATTTT.

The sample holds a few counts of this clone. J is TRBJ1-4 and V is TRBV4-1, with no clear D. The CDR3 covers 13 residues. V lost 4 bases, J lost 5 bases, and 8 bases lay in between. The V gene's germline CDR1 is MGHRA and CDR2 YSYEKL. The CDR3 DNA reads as TGCGCCAGCAGCCGAGCCGAAAATGAAAAACTGTTTTTT. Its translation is CASSRAENEKLFF.

The CDR3 loop is CASIQAGSTDTQYF. The CDR3 region has the DNA TGTGCCAGCATCCAGGCAGGGAGCACAGATACGCAGTATTTT. V usage is TRBV11-3 and J usage is TRBJ2-3; possible D gene TRBD1, 5 bases. V lost 7 bases to trimming and J lost 0 bases, with 11 bases between them. From germline, CDR1 is SGHNT and CDR2 YENEEA. CDR3 size: 14 residues.

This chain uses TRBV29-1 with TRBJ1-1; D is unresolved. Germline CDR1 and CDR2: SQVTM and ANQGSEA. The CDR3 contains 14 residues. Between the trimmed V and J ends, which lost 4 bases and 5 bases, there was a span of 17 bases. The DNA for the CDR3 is TGCAGCGTTGTATTACGGTGGGAGGAGACTGAAGCTTTCTTT. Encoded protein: CSVVLRWEETEAFF. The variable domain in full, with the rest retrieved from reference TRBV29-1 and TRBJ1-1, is SAVISQKPSRDICQRGTSLTIQCQVDSQVTMMFWYRQQPGQSLTLIATANQGSEATYESGFVIDKFPISRPNLTFSTLTVSNMSPEDSSIYLCSVVLRWEETEAFFGQGTRLTVV.

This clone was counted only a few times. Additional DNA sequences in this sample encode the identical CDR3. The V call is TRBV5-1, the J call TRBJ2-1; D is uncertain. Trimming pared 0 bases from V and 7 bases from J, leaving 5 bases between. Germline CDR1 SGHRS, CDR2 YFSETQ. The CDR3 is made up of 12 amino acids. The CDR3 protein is CASSLVLNEQFF. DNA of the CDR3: TGCGCCAGCAGCTTGGTTTTGAATGAGCAGTTCTTC.

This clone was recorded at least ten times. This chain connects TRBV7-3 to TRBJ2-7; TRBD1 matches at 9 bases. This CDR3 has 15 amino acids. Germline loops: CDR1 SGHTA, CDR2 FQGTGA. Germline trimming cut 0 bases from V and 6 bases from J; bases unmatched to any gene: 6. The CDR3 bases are TGTGCCAGCAGCTTAACGGGACAGGGTTCGTCCGAGCAGTACTTC. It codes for CASSLTGQGSSEQYF.

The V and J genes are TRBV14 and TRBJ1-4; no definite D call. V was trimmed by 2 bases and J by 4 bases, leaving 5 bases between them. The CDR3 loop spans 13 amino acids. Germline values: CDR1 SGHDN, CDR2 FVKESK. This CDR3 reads CASSQQYNEKLFF. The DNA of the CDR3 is TGTGCCAGCAGCCAACAGTATAATGAAAAACTGTTTTTT.

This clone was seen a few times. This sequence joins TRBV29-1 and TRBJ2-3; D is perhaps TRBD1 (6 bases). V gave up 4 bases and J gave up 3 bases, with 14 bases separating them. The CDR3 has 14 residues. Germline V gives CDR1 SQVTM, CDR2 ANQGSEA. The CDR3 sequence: CSVVSQGKTDTQYF. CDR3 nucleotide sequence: TGCAGCGTTGTGTCGCAGGGGAAGACAGATACGCAGTATTTT.

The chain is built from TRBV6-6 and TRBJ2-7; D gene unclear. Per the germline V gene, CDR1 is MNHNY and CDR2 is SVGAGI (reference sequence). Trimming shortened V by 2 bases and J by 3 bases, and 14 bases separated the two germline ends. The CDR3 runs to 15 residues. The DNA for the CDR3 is TGTGCCAGCAGTTACGCAGCAGTGAAAAGCTACGAGCAGTACTTC. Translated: CASSYAAVKSYEQYF.

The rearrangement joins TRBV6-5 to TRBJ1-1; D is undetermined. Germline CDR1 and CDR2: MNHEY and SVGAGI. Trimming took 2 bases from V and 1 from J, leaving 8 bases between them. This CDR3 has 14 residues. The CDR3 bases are TGTGCCAGCAGTTACGGGCAGGCGAACACTGAAGCTTTCTTT. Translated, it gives CASSYGQANTEAFF.

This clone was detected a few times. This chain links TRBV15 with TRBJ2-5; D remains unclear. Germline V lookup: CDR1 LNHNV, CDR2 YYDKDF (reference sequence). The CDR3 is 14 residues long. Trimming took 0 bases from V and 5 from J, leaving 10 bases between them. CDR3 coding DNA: TGTGCCACCAGCAGAGATCTTCGCCAGGAGACCCAGTACTTC. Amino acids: CATSRDLRQETQYF.

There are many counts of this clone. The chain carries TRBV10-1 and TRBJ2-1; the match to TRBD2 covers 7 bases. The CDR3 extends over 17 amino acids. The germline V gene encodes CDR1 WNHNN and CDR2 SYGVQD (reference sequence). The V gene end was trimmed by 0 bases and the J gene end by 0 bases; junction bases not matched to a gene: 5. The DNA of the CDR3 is TGCGCCAGCAGTGAGTCTAGCGGGTCCAGCTCCTACAATGAGCAGTTCTTC. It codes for CASSESSGSSSYNEQFF.